This note documents a single TCR beta chain sequence. Its antigen remains unknown. CDR1 and CDR2 (germline): SGHTA, FQGNSA. V lost 5 bases to trimming and J lost 7 bases, with 23 bases between them. The CDR3 covers 16 residues. Alongside a J-beta primer mix, a sample-barcoded 5' primer served in a second PCR lasting roughly 6 to 12 cycles. Every sample produced at least 2.5 million CDR3-containing paired-end reads. TCRdb analysed the 5' RACE reads with MiXCR anew, one entry per CDR3 protein. Counted here are 600,000 or so distinct CDR3 sequences, 45% to 55% occurring once; the ten biggest clones make up 20% to 25%. The data were obtained in a study of blood T cells in healthy people across ages. Study-wide results and limits: Significant beta diversity loss was already apparent by age about 42, declining roughly linearly.

This clonotype was sampled from a man aged 80 or over in good health. The rearrangement links TRBV7-2 to TRBJ1-2; D may be TRBD1 (6 bases). The sequencing sample was made of blood. CDR3 DNA sequence: TGTGCCAGCAGCGCCTCGTATCCAGGGGCTCGTATTGGCTACACCTTC. Translation: CASSASYPGARIGYTF.